This T cell receptor (beta chain) was observed in a study of blood T cell repertoires in COVID-19. Study in general: From T cells, B-cell-depleted T cells, or PBMCs came the material, which was cDNA or gDNA.

Germline assignment: CDR1 WSHSY and CDR2 SAAADI. After removal of 7 bases from V and 3 bases from J, the junction contained 7 bases not matched to a gene. This CDR3 spans 15 amino acids. The assay was immunoSEQ multiplex PCR, and TCRdb's table has in-frame clones only and misses some. The sample has 120,000 to 150,000 clones; about nine tenths are singletons. The chain carries TRBV10-2 and TRBJ2-3; 10 bases map to TRBD2. The sequence came from a human donor in a cohort sampled during active COVID-19. The specimen was peripheral blood. CDR3 in amino acids: CASNQRGGLTDTQYF. For the CDR3, the DNA is TGCGCCAGCAACCAGCGGGGGGGCCTTACAGATACGCAGTATTTT.